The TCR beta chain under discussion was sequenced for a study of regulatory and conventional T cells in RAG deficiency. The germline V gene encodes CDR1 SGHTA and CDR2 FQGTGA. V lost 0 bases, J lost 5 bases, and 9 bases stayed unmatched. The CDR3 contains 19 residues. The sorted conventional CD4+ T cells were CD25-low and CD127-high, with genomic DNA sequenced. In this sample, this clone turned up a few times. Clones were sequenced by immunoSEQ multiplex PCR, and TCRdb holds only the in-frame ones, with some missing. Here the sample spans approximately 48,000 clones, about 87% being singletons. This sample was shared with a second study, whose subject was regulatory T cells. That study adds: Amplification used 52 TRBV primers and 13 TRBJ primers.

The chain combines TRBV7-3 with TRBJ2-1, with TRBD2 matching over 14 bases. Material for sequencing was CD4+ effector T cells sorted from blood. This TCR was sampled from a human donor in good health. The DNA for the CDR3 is TGTGCCAGCAGCTTAACCGCGGGGACTAGCGGGAGTAAAAACAATGAGCAGTTCTTC. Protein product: CASSLTAGTSGSKNNEQFF.